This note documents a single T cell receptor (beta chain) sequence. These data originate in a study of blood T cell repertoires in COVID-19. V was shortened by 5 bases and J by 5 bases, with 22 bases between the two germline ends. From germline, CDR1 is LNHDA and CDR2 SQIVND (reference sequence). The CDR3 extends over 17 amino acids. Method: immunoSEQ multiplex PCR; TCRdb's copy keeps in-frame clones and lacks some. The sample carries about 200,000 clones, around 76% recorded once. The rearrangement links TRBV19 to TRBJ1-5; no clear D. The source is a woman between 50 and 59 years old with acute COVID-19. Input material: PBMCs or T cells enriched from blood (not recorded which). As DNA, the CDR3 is TGTGCCAGTAGTCGGGATACGATACACCAGGATCATCAGCCCCAGCATTTT. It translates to CASSRDTIHQDHQPQHF.